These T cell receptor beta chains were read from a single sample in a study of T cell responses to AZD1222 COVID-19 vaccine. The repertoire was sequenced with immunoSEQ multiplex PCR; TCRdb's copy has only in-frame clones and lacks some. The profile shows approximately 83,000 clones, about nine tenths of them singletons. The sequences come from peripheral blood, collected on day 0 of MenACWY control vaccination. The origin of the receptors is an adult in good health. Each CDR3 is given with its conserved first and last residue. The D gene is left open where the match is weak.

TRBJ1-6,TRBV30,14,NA,CAWRDRRNNSPLHF
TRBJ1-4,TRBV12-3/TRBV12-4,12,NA,CASSLKGEKLFF
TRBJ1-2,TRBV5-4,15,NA,CASHFIGDELYGYTF
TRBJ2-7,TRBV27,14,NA,CASSLTGFPYEQYF
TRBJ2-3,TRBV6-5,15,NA,CASSLLRDPSDTQYF
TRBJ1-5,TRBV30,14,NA,CAWSVPAGNQPQHF
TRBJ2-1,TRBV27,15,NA,CASSSFRSSYNEQFF
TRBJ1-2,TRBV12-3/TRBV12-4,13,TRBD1,CASSPRDSYGYTF
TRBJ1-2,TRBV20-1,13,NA,CSASAGQTDGYTF
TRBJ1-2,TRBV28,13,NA,CASSPPGVGGYTF
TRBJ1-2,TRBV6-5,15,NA,CASRPNRASNYGYTF
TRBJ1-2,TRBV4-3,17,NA,CASSQEWRQSNFYGYTF
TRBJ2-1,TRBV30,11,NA,CAWDYGPQQFF
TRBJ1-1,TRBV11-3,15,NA,CASSPLWKGYTEAFF
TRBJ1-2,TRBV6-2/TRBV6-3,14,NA,CASSYSNRRDGYTF
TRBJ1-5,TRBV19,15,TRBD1,CASKPGQQHNQPQHF
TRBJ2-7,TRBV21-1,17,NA,CASSKGLACRRSYEQYF
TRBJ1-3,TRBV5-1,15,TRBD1,CASSGDSRTGNTIYF
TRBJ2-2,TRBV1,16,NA,CTSSQPDRKNTGELFF
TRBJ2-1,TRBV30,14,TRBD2,CAWSMLAGGGEQFF
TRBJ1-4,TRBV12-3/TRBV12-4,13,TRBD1,CASRSGTEEKLFF
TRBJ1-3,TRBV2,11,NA,CASSAWDVDEF
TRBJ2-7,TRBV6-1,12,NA,CASSETRYEQYF
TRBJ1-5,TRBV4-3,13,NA,CASSQDRGQPQHF
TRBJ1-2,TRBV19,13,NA,CASSQGNYNGYTF
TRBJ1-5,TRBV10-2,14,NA,CASSQTVSNQPQHF
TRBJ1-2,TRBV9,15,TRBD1,CASSPSTGLNYGYTF
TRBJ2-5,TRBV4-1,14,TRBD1,CASSTPGQPETQYF
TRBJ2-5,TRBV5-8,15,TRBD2,CASELGTSGRETQYF
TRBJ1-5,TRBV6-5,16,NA,CASSYPRLESNQPQHF
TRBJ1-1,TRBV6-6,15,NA,CASSFTGGADTEAFF
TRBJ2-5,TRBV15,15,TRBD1,CATNEGQGPWETQYF
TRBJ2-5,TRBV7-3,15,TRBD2,CASSPGLAGAETQYF
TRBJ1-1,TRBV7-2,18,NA,CASSLGRALRLPLPEAFF
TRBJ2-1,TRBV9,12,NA,CASSVTGNEQFF
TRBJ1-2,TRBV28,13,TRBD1,CASSPTGGYGYTF
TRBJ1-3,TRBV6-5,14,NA,CASSTGFTGNTIYF
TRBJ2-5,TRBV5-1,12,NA,CASSLTQETQYF
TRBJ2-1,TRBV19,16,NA,CASSKILRGGPNEQFF
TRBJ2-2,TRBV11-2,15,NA,CASSPRFGGNGELFF
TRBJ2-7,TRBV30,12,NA,CAWSELGYEQYF
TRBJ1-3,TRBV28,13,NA,CASRQASGNTIYF
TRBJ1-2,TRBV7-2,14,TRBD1,CASSLGGQGYGYTF